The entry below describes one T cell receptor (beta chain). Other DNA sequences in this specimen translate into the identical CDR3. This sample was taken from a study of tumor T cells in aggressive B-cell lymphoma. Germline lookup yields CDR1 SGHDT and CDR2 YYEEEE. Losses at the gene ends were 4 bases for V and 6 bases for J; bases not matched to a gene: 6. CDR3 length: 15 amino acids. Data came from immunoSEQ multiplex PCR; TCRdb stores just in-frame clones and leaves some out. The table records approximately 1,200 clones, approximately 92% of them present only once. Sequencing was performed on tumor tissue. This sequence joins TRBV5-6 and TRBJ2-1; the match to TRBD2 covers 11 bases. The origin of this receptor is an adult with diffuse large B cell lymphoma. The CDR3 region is CASSDSGRAGNEQFF. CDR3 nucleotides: TGTGCCAGCAGCGATAGCGGGAGGGCCGGCAATGAGCAGTTCTTC.